The present T cell receptor (beta chain) was sequenced within a study of follicular helper T cells after annual influenza vaccination. Some clones are missing from TCRdb's copy, which holds only in-frame ones; the method was immunoSEQ multiplex PCR. This sample carries about 6,500 clones, approximately 78% of them seen once, and the ten largest clones take 0.75% to 0.95%. The V gene's germline CDR1 is SQVTM and CDR2 ANQGSEA. The V end was cut by 4 bases, the J end by 7 bases, with 10 bases between. CDR3 size: 11 residues. This clone was counted a single time. Time point described: 2015-2016 season, pre-vaccination.

Sample: CXCR5- memory CD4+ T cells sorted from blood, taken on the day of influenza vaccination. The genes are TRBV29-1 and TRBJ1-2; D ambiguous. This TCR was sampled from an adult who received the influenza vaccine. The CDR3 DNA follows: TGCAGCGTTGGCGCCATGACTGGCTACACCTTC. This translates into CSVGAMTGYTF.